These 17 T cell receptor beta chains originate from one sample sequenced in a study of regulatory T cells. General observations from the study: Hydrophobic residues at CDR3 positions 6 and 7 were enriched in conventional CD4+ T cells of CD3G-deficient patients.

No cognate antigen is known for these TCRs. The primer mix had 52 TRBV and 13 TRBJ primers. Assay used: immunoSEQ multiplex PCR; TCRdb lists only in-frame clones, some missing. The table includes about 28,000 clones, around 93% detected once. The specimen sequenced was conventional CD4+ T cells sorted from blood. The receptors here all came from a person under 30 with CD3G deficiency.

Only one count was recorded for this clone. The rearrangement joins TRBV6-6 to TRBJ1-4; D gene unclear. This CDR3 has 15 residues. V was clipped by 8 bases and J by 8 bases, with 21 bases between them. The germline gives CDR1 MNHNY, CDR2 SVGAGI (reference sequence). CDR3: CASGLGFRRAEKLFF. CDR3 nucleotides: TGTGCCAGCGGCCTCGGGTTTAGGCGGGCGGAAAAACTGTTTTTT.

The CDR3 DNA is TGTGCCAGCAGTCAAGGCCGGGATCCCTACGAGCAGTACTTC. Translated: CASSQGRDPYEQYF. V is TRBV28 and J is TRBJ2-7, with D possibly matching TRBD2 (5 bases). This CDR3 is 14 amino acids long. The V and J ends lost 5 bases and 2 bases respectively, with 13 bases between them. The germline V gene encodes CDR1 MDHEN and CDR2 SYDVKM. The full variable domain, with the rest looked up from reference TRBV28 and TRBJ2-7, is DVKVTQSSRYLVKRTGEKVFLECVQDMDHENMFWYRQDPGLGLRLIYFSYDVKMKEKGDIPEGYSVSREKKERFSLILESASTNQTSMYLCASSQGRDPYEQYFGPGTRLTVT.

This clone came up once. The chain couples TRBV19 to TRBJ2-1; 8 bases fit TRBD2. V lost 5 bases and J lost 0; bases outside the gene matches: 3. The CDR3 sequence is 15 residues long. The germline V gene has CDR1 LNHDA and CDR2 SQIVND (reference sequence). The CDR3 is CASSSGGSSYNEQFF. CDR3 coding DNA: TGTGCCAGTAGTTCGGGGGGGAGCTCCTACAATGAGCAGTTCTTC.

The genes are TRBV30 and TRBJ1-1; 7 bases match TRBD1. The length of the CDR3 is 15 residues. The J segment lost 0 bases and the V segment lost 2 bases, leaving 6 bases of the junction unmatched. Per germline, CDR1 GTSNPN and CDR2 SVGIG (reference sequence). CDR3 region: CAWSPLGQLNTEAFF. CDR3 nucleotide sequence: TGTGCCTGGAGTCCGTTGGGACAGCTGAACACTGAAGCTTTCTTT.

The chain carries TRBV28 and TRBJ2-6; D remains unclear. Germline loops: CDR1 MDHEN, CDR2 SYDVKM. The germline V and J ends were trimmed by 6 bases and 4 bases, with 13 bases remaining between them. This CDR3 contains 15 residues. This CDR3 is CASSPFKKGANVLTF. The DNA of the CDR3 is TGTGCCAGCAGCCCCTTTAAGAAGGGGGCCAACGTCCTGACTTTC.

In its sample, this clone was seen once. The J gene is TRBJ1-1, the V gene TRBV2; D is ambiguous. CDR1 SNHLY and CDR2 FYNNEI come from the germline V gene. The CDR3 has 13 amino acids. Trimming pared 4 bases from V and 0 bases from J, leaving 6 bases between. CDR3 region: CASSGQMNTEAFF. CDR3 bases: TGTGCCAGCAGTGGCCAGATGAACACTGAAGCTTTCTTT.

V is TRBV29-1 and J is TRBJ1-1, with 8 bases matching TRBD1. The junction had 10 bases not matched to a gene; V was cut back by 7 bases and J by 6 bases. The CDR3 sequence is 13 residues long. Germline CDR1 and CDR2: SQVTM and ANQGSEA. As DNA, the CDR3 is TGCAGCGCCTCCCCGGACAGGGCCTCTGAAGCTTTCTTT. It yields the protein CSASPDRASEAFF.

J is TRBJ1-1 and V is TRBV29-1, with 9 nucleotides matching TRBD1. V dropped 7 bases and J dropped 4; count of bases not matched to a gene: 7. Looked up from germline, CDR1 is SQVTM and CDR2 is ANQGSEA. The CDR3 extends over 13 amino acids. CDR3 nucleotides: TGCAGCGCGGGGACAGGGAGTGGCACTGAAGCTTTCTTT. Protein: CSAGTGSGTEAFF.

V gene TRBV6-1 combines with J gene TRBJ2-1; a possible D gene is TRBD2 (6 bases). This CDR3 region has 17 residues. Deletions cut 6 bases from V and 1 base from J, with 19 bases between. Germline values: CDR1 MNHNS, CDR2 SASEGT. CDR3: CASRERTGTWSYNEQFF. The DNA of the CDR3 is TGTGCCAGCAGAGAACGGACCGGGACTTGGTCCTACAATGAGCAGTTCTTC.

This chain joins TRBV7-9 and TRBJ2-3; D is perhaps TRBD2 (5 bases). V was trimmed by 5 bases and J by 5 bases, leaving 14 bases between them. Germline lookup yields CDR1 SEHNR and CDR2 FQNEAQ (reference sequence). The CDR3 length is 14 residues. The CDR3 DNA reads as TGTGCCAGCAGCAGCCGGGGTCTCAAAGATACGCAGTATTTT. It translates to CASSSRGLKDTQYF. The full variable domain, with the rest looked up from reference TRBV7-9 and TRBJ2-3, is DTGVSQNPRHKITKRGQNVTFRCDPISEHNRLYWYRQTLGQGPEFLTYFQNEAQLEKSRLLSDRFSAERPKGSFSTLEIQRTEQGDSAMYLCASSSRGLKDTQYFGPGTRLTVL.

The J gene is TRBJ2-3, the V gene TRBV27; D possibly corresponds to TRBD1 (6 bases). V lost 7 bases and J lost 6, with 17 bases in between. Looked up from germline, CDR1 is MNHEY and CDR2 is SMNVEV (reference sequence). CDR3 length equals 14 residues. The CDR3 reads CASIADSQRDTQYF. The CDR3 DNA reads as TGTGCCAGCATCGCGGACAGCCAGCGCGATACGCAGTATTTT.

V is TRBV10-3 and J is TRBJ2-3; 8 nucleotides line up with TRBD1. The trim removed 6 bases at V and 4 bases at J, leaving 6 bases unmatched. This CDR3 region has 14 residues. Germline V gives CDR1 ENHRY, CDR2 SYGVKD. CDR3 sequence: CAIREDRAADTQYF. The DNA for the CDR3 is TGTGCCATCAGAGAGGACAGGGCGGCAGATACGCAGTATTTT.

The chain combines TRBV4-2 with TRBJ2-2, with TRBD2 as a possible D gene (5 bases). The CDR3 contains 15 residues. Germline lookup yields CDR1 LGHNA and CDR2 YNFKEQ. Trimming stripped 1 base from V and 6 bases from J, with 12 bases between. In nucleotides, the CDR3 is TGTGCCAGCAGCCAAGGATCGGCGGGTTCCGGGGAGCTGTTTTTT. It specifies CASSQGSAGSGELFF.

J is TRBJ2-7 and V is TRBV7-9, with D possibly matching TRBD1 (6 bases). The germline V gene has CDR1 SEHNR and CDR2 FQNEAQ (reference sequence). The V end was cut by 5 bases, the J end by 1 base, with 12 bases between. The CDR3 consists of 14 residues. CDR3 DNA sequence: TGTGCCAGCAGCCCAACAACAGGGTCCTACGAGCAGTACTTC. Protein product: CASSPTTGSYEQYF.

The sample holds a few counts of this clone. The chain is built from TRBV6-6 and TRBJ2-7, with D possibly matching TRBD1 (5 bases). The length of the CDR3 is 14 residues. Trimming stripped 0 bases from V and 5 bases from J, with 11 bases between. Germline loops: CDR1 MNHNY, CDR2 SVGAGI (reference sequence). The CDR3 region has the DNA TGTGCCAGCAGTTACTCCCAGGGAAGGGACGAGCAGTACTTC. It encodes CASSYSQGRDEQYF.

The gene calls are TRBV6-6 and TRBJ1-2; D unclear. The CDR3 loop spans 12 amino acids. V was clipped by 6 bases and J by 7 bases, with 12 bases between them. Germline V lookup: CDR1 MNHNY, CDR2 SVGAGI (reference sequence). The DNA for the CDR3 is TGTGCCAGCAGCCCCCCAGAGTTTGGCTACACCTTC. Its protein is CASSPPEFGYTF.

V usage is TRBV28 and J usage is TRBJ1-1; D is unclear. The ends were cut back, 6 bases at V and 6 bases at J, with 14 bases in the middle. The CDR3 covers 13 residues. Germline CDR1 is MDHEN and CDR2 is SYDVKM. CDR3 region: CASSSSLYAEAFF. CDR3 sequence (DNA): TGTGCCAGCAGCTCCAGCCTGTACGCTGAAGCTTTCTTT.